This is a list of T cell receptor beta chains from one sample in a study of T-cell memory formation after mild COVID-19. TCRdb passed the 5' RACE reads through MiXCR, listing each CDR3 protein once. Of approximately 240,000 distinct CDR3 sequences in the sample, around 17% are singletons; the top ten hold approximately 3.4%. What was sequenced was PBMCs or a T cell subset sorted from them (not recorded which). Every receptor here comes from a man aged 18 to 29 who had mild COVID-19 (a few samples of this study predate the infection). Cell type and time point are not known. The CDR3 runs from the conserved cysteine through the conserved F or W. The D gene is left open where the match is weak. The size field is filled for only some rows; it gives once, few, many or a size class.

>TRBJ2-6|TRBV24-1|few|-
CATSQAGNVLTF
TGTGCCACCAGTCAGGCAGGGAACGTCCTGACTTTC
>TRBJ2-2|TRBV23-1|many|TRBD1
CASSLSGGTGELFF
TGCGCCAGCAGTCTATCAGGGGGAACCGGGGAGCTGTTTTTT
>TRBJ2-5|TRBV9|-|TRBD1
CASSRTGVEETQYF
TGTGCCAGCAGCCGGACAGGGGTTGAAGAGACCCAGTACTTC
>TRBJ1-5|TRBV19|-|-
CASSRQYSNQPQHF
TGTGCCAGCAGCCGACAATATAGCAATCAGCCCCAGCATTTT
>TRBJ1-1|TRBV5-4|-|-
CASSPKAQGNTEAFF
TGTGCCAGCAGCCCTAAAGCGCAGGGGAACACTGAAGCTTTCTTT
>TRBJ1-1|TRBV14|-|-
CASSEGARGAFF
TGTGCCAGCAGCGAAGGGGCCCGTGGGGCTTTCTTT
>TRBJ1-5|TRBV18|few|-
CASSNQQDQPQHF
TGTGCCAGCTCTAACCAACAGGACCAGCCCCAGCATTTT
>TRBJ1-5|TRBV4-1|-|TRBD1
CASSQGGQGRQPQHF
TGCGCCAGCAGCCAAGGAGGACAGGGAAGACAGCCCCAGCATTTT
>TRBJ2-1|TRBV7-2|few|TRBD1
CASSLGQGAVNEQFF
TGTGCCAGCAGCCTGGGACAGGGGGCGGTCAATGAGCAGTTCTTC
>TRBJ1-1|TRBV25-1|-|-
CASSDVQVNTEAFF
TGTGCCAGCAGTGATGTACAGGTTAACACTGAAGCTTTCTTT
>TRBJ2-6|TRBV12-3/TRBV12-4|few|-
CASSLSWGSGANVLTF
TGTGCCAGCAGTTTAAGTTGGGGATCCGGGGCCAACGTCCTGACTTTC
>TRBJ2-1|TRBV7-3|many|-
CASSPRGGTLNEQFF
TGTGCCAGCAGCCCCCGCGGCGGGACCTTGAATGAGCAGTTCTTC
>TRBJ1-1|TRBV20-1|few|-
CSASGESNTEAFF
TGCAGTGCTAGCGGCGAATCTAACACTGAAGCTTTCTTT